A selection of T cell receptor beta chains follows, all from one sample in a study of breast tumors, draining lymph nodes, adjacent tissues. TCRdb recomputed calls from the multiplex PCR reads with MiXCR, one row per CDR3 protein. The table lists about 200,000 distinct CDR3 sequences, around 34% of them singletons, with about 3.9% in the top ten. Sequenced sample: axillary lymph node tissue. The receptors shown here come from a female donor with breast cancer. Some clones in this sample may be carry-over from other donors' samples. CDR3s include the opening cysteine and the closing phenylalanine or tryptophan. Fields, in order: V gene, clone size, D gene, J gene, CDR3 length, CDR3 DNA, CDR3 protein. The D gene is left open where the match is weak. Clone size, where shown, is once, few, many, or a class for clones that have expanded.

v_gene: TRBV6-6
abundance: many
d_gene: TRBD2
j_gene: TRBJ2-1
len: 17
CDR3nt: TGTGCCAGCAGTTCTTTCCCCGGGACTAGTGTAGACAATGAGCAGTTCTTC
CDR3aa: CASSSFPGTSVDNEQFF

v_gene: TRBV6-8
abundance: -
d_gene: TRBD1
j_gene: TRBJ1-3
len: 18
CDR3nt: TGTGCCAGCAGTCGTAAAAGTGACAGGGCCTGCTCTGGAAACACCATATATTTT
CDR3aa: CASSRKSDRACSGNTIYF

v_gene: TRBV7-9
abundance: once
d_gene: -
j_gene: TRBJ1-2
len: 13
CDR3nt: TGTGCCAGCAGCCGGCTCGGGGAAAGAGGTTACACCTTC
CDR3aa: CASSRLGERGYTF

v_gene: TRBV12-3/TRBV12-4
abundance: -
d_gene: -
j_gene: TRBJ1-1
len: 15
CDR3nt: TGTGCCACCTCGATCCTTGATACACAGAACACTGAAGCTTTCTTT
CDR3aa: CATSILDTQNTEAFF

v_gene: TRBV20-1
abundance: many
d_gene: -
j_gene: TRBJ2-1
len: 16
CDR3nt: TGCAGTGCCCTTCCCAGGCGGGACCCCCAGTACAATGAGCAGTTCTTC
CDR3aa: CSALPRRDPQYNEQFF

v_gene: TRBV29-1
abundance: many
d_gene: -
j_gene: TRBJ2-7
len: 14
CDR3nt: TGCAGCGTCACGGCCGAAACTAACGCCTACGAGCAGTACTTC
CDR3aa: CSVTAETNAYEQYF

v_gene: TRBV12-3/TRBV12-4
abundance: many
d_gene: -
j_gene: TRBJ1-2
len: 14
CDR3nt: TGTGCCAGCAGTTTCGCGCAGGCCACGGGGGGCTACACCTTC
CDR3aa: CASSFAQATGGYTF

v_gene: TRBV30
abundance: -
d_gene: -
j_gene: TRBJ2-3
len: 11
CDR3nt: TGTGCCTGGAAACTTTTCAATGAGCAGTATTTT
CDR3aa: CAWKLFNEQYF

v_gene: TRBV6-5
abundance: -
d_gene: -
j_gene: TRBJ2-7
len: 15
CDR3nt: TGTGCCAGCAGTCACTCGGGAGAAAACGCCTACGAGCAGTACTTC
CDR3aa: CASSHSGENAYEQYF

v_gene: TRBV7-8
abundance: many
d_gene: TRBD2
j_gene: TRBJ2-7
len: 17
CDR3nt: TGTGCCAGCAGCCAAACCGGGACTAGCGGGAGGGGCTACGAGCAGTACTTC
CDR3aa: CASSQTGTSGRGYEQYF

v_gene: TRBV6-5
abundance: few
d_gene: -
j_gene: TRBJ1-6
len: 14
CDR3nt: TGTGCCAGCAGGCTCCGCTCCTATAATTCACCCCTCCACTTT
CDR3aa: CASRLRSYNSPLHF

v_gene: TRBV7-9
abundance: few
d_gene: -
j_gene: TRBJ2-3
len: 18
CDR3nt: TGTGCCAGCAGCGGACAGGCGCGGGGGAGGACCGGGGGAGATACGCAGTATTTT
CDR3aa: CASSGQARGRTGGDTQYF

v_gene: TRBV6-5
abundance: -
d_gene: -
j_gene: TRBJ2-7
len: 13
CDR3nt: TGTGCCAGCAGTTACTCTACGTCCTACGAGCAGTACTTC
CDR3aa: CASSYSTSYEQYF

v_gene: TRBV7-2
abundance: many
d_gene: -
j_gene: TRBJ1-3
len: 14
CDR3nt: TGTGCCAGCAGCTTAGGGGCAGCTGGAAACACCATATATTTT
CDR3aa: CASSLGAAGNTIYF

v_gene: TRBV19
abundance: few
d_gene: -
j_gene: TRBJ2-3
len: 13
CDR3nt: TGTGCCAGTAGTACGCCGGGGGCGGATACGCAGTATTTT
CDR3aa: CASSTPGADTQYF

v_gene: TRBV19
abundance: -
d_gene: -
j_gene: TRBJ1-5
len: 18
CDR3nt: TGTGCCAGTAGTGTGACTAGCGGGAGGGGGGTGAGCAATCAGCCCCAGCATTTT
CDR3aa: CASSVTSGRGVSNQPQHF

v_gene: TRBV7-4
abundance: many
d_gene: -
j_gene: TRBJ2-7
len: 10
CDR3nt: TGTGCCAGCAGCTCCTACGAGCAGTACTTC
CDR3aa: CASSSYEQYF

v_gene: TRBV20-1
abundance: -
d_gene: -
j_gene: TRBJ1-3
len: 15
CDR3nt: TGCAGTGCTAGTGCGGGGGGAAGGGCTGCAAACACCATATATTTT
CDR3aa: CSASAGGRAANTIYF

v_gene: TRBV2
abundance: many
d_gene: -
j_gene: TRBJ1-4
len: 12
CDR3nt: TGTGCCAGCAGTGACCCTCGCGGTGGGTTGTTTTTT
CDR3aa: CASSDPRGGLFF

v_gene: TRBV30
abundance: -
d_gene: TRBD2
j_gene: TRBJ2-1
len: 12
CDR3nt: TGTGCCTGGAACTACGGGGGGGATGAGCAGTTCTTC
CDR3aa: CAWNYGGDEQFF

v_gene: TRBV20-1
abundance: many
d_gene: TRBD2
j_gene: TRBJ2-3
len: 16
CDR3nt: TGCAGTGCTAGAGATAGGCTAGCGGGGCGCACAGATACGCAGTATTTT
CDR3aa: CSARDRLAGRTDTQYF

v_gene: TRBV20-1
abundance: many
d_gene: TRBD1
j_gene: TRBJ1-5
len: 13
CDR3nt: TGCAGTGCTAGCGTTACAGGGGATCAGCCCCAGCATTTT
CDR3aa: CSASVTGDQPQHF

v_gene: TRBV7-6
abundance: many
d_gene: -
j_gene: TRBJ2-6
len: 16
CDR3nt: TGTGCCAGCAGCTTAGAAGGGGGGCGCGGGGCCAACGTCCTGACTTTC
CDR3aa: CASSLEGGRGANVLTF

v_gene: TRBV6-2/TRBV6-3
abundance: -
d_gene: TRBD2
j_gene: TRBJ2-3
len: 15
CDR3nt: TGTGCCAGCCCCGGCGGACTAGCGAGCACAGATACGCGGTATTTT
CDR3aa: CASPGGLASTDTRYF

v_gene: TRBV5-1
abundance: -
d_gene: TRBD2
j_gene: TRBJ2-3
len: 18
CDR3nt: TGTGCCAGCAGCTTAGAGACTAGCGCGGGAGTAGGGGCAGATACGCAGTATTTT
CDR3aa: CASSLETSAGVGADTQYF

v_gene: TRBV20-1
abundance: many
d_gene: -
j_gene: TRBJ1-6
len: 16
CDR3nt: TGCAGTGCTAGAGATTTCAGGGCCTCCTATAATTCACCCCTCCACTTT
CDR3aa: CSARDFRASYNSPLHF

v_gene: TRBV20-1
abundance: -
d_gene: TRBD1
j_gene: TRBJ1-3
len: 15
CDR3nt: TGCAGTGCCAGCGGTACAGGGGCGGCTGGAAACACCATATATTTT
CDR3aa: CSASGTGAAGNTIYF